The 6 T cell receptor beta chains presented below share a single source sample, sequenced in a study of blood T cell repertoires in COVID-19. Sequencing used immunoSEQ multiplex PCR; TCRdb keeps in-frame clones, though not all of them. The sample consists of 250,000 to 300,000 clones, 75% to 90% of them appearing once. The sequenced sample consisted of peripheral blood. All receptors derive from a woman aged 70-85 years with acute or convalescent COVID-19.

The J gene is TRBJ1-1, the V gene TRBV9; tentative D call: TRBD1 (6 bases). The CDR3 loop spans 15 amino acids. CDR1 and CDR2 from the germline V gene are SGDLS and YYNGEE. The V end lost 4 bases, the J end lost 1 base, and 14 bases lay between the germline ends. The CDR3 spells CASSPGWGRNTEAFF. The CDR3 DNA reads TGTGCCAGCAGCCCCGGATGGGGGCGGAACACTGAAGCTTTCTTT.

The chain uses TRBV6-5 and TRBJ1-3; TRBD1 might be the D (5 bases). The CDR3 totals 14 residues. V was cut by 8 bases and J by 0 bases, with 11 bases left in between. The V gene's germline CDR1 is MNHEY and CDR2 SVGAGI. The CDR3 nucleotides read TGTGCCAGCGGGGGGTCCCGCTCTGGAAACACCATATATTTT. This sequence encodes CASGGSRSGNTIYF.

CDR3 in amino acids: CASSQMGGLGNSPLHF. The CDR3 region has the DNA TGCGCCAGCAGCCAGATGGGGGGGCTGGGTAATTCACCCCTCCACTTT. The chain has TRBV4-1 and TRBJ1-6; a possible D gene is TRBD1 (6 bases). Trimming pared 3 bases from V and 6 bases from J, leaving 15 bases between. The CDR3 extends over 16 amino acids. Germline CDR1 reads MGHRA; CDR2 reads YSYEKL.

The chain has TRBV5-1 and TRBJ1-4; weak D call: TRBD1 (6 bases). V was clipped by 6 bases and J by 0 bases, with 15 bases between them. The V gene's germline CDR1 is SGHRS and CDR2 YFSETQ. This CDR3 spans 16 amino acids. The CDR3 loop is CASNPQPGATNEKLFF. In DNA, the CDR3 is TGCGCCAGCAACCCCCAGCCAGGGGCAACTAATGAAAAACTGTTTTTT.

The rearrangement joins TRBV5-1 to TRBJ1-2; D may be TRBD1 (5 bases). The germline V gene has CDR1 SGHRS and CDR2 YFSETQ. With 4 bases removed from V and 0 bases from J, the gap between germline ends came to 7 bases. This CDR3 spans 13 amino acids. The CDR3 DNA sequence: TGCGCCAGCAGCCCGACAGCTAACTATGGCTACACCTTC. Encoded protein: CASSPTANYGYTF.

This chain connects TRBV5-4 to TRBJ1-2; 7 nucleotides match TRBD1. Trimming removed 2 bases from V and 4 bases from J; junction bases left unmatched: 8. There are 15 residues in the CDR3. Germline-derived CDR1 and CDR2 are SGHNT and YYREEE (reference sequence). The CDR3: CASSFERQGSYGYTF. As DNA, the CDR3 is TGTGCCAGCAGCTTCGAACGACAGGGTTCCTATGGCTACACCTTC.